The T cell receptor (beta chain) described here comes from a study of read filtering for tumor transcriptome and immune sequencing (dated by TCRdb to 2018 to 2020). A note on the overall study: The cohort consisted of around 18 male and some 15 female patients, with a mean age of about 66 years and an age range of roughly 45 to 85. By revised international staging, roughly 8 patients were R-ISS I, roughly 17 were R-ISS II and roughly 7 were R-ISS III. After DNase treatment, whole-transcriptome libraries were prepared with the TruSeq RNA Access Library Prep Kit. Per sample, about 4.05 to 10.27 million TCR-region mapped reads were obtained with IR-seq, compared with only about 80 to 1273 with RNA-seq. Using the same bone marrow samples, the study ran both targeted immune repertoire sequencing and bulk whole-transcriptome sequencing and then compared the TCR repertoires from each method. As a main aim, a read-filtering strategy for immune repertoire data was addressed, with the specific question being whether clonotypes supported by a single read should be removed. Paper-wide results and their limitations: The sorted CD138-negative fraction was not purified T cells but a mixed bone marrow immune population. In IR-seq, single-read clonotypes were roughly 82% of clonotypes but 3% to 4% of total reads; in RNA-seq they were 74.6% of clonotypes and roughly 45% of reads. IR-seq captured clonotypes at much higher depth and more reliably than RNA-seq, and smaller IR-seq throughput sufficed to identify most shared clonotypes. Removing single-read clonotypes increased the correlation between IR-seq and RNA-seq shared clonotype proportions.

Bone marrow was sampled from every patient at the time of active disease. Isolation of bone marrow mononuclear cells was performed by Ficoll-Hypaque density gradient centrifugation. CD138-negative cells were obtained by negative selection after labeling with CD138 magnetic microbeads on a MACS separator, removing myeloma plasma cells. Flow cytometry on an Attune NxT with CD138 antibodies was used to check the purity of the isolated cells. TRIzol reagent was used to extract total RNA, and a NanoDrop spectrophotometer was used to quantify the extracted RNA. Paired RNA-seq and IR-seq were performed on each patient's CD138-negative bone marrow sample. The Immunoverse kit was used to build TCR libraries from roughly 440 ng RNA, with molecular barcoded adaptors covering alpha/delta and beta/gamma chains. TCR library preparation used the same RNA that was used for transcriptome sequencing. TCR libraries were sequenced on an Illumina HiSeq 4000 with 2 x 150 cycles. As for the original processing: MiXCR aligned TCR reads to human V, D, J and C references and assembled the aligned reads into CDR3 clonotypes, with quality filtering and error correction included. Clonotype counts and gene usage diversity were analyzed with the tcR package in R. For inspection of raw mapping reads, RNA-seq reads were mapped by STAR aligner version 2.5.3a onto GRCh37 of the human genome. To test how sequencing depth affects detected clonotypes, IR-seq fastq files were randomly downsampled with Seqtk 1.3. The public sequencing data were trimmed at Q25 with fastp and processed into clonotypes with MiXCR by TCRdb, which kept only in-frame beta chains. Records with the same CDR3 protein are collapsed into one entry carrying the most frequent genes and DNA. Clone size and V and J calls follow TCRdb, not the original study. This sample gives fewer than 45,000 distinct CDR3 sequences in total; over 10% of them show up just once. Of the sample, 30% is held by the ten largest clones.

This clonotype was counted at least ten times. Its antigen target is currently unknown. Base qualities are not recorded, but no much larger clone differs from it by a single base. The CDR3 numbers 13 residues from cysteine through phenylalanine. Only the CDR3 DNA stays, 39 bases, in frame from base 1. V and J lose 8 bases and 0 bases, and a span of 8 bases separates them. From the germline V gene, CDR1 is MNHEY and CDR2 is SVGAGI. Rearrangement joined TRBV6-5 to TRBJ1-5, with the D segment identity uncertain. The clonotype originates from a donor aged 40 or older with multiple myeloma. Sequencing input: a population of CD138-negative cells sorted from bone marrow. The intended sense of this specimen's cell subset or site label: bone marrow mononuclear cells depleted of CD138+ plasma/myeloma cells by negative magnetic selection. The nucleotide sequence is TGTGCCAGCGGCAAAAATAGCAATCAGCCCCAGCATTTT. Its protein product is CASGKNSNQPQHF.